These 24 T cell receptor beta chains were sequenced from one sample in a study of cytomegalovirus exposure and HLA in healthy donors. TCRdb's copy holds only in-frame clones and misses some; the assay was immunoSEQ multiplex PCR. Of about 160,000 clones in the sample, 80% to 90% were seen once. Source material: PBMCs. The source is a woman aged 18-29 years in good health and CMV-seronegative.

The rearrangement joins TRBV7-2 to TRBJ2-1; TRBD1 is a possible D gene (5 bases). V was pared by 1 base and J by 9 bases, with 10 bases between. There are 13 residues in the CDR3. The germline gives CDR1 SGHTA, CDR2 FQGNSA. Here the CDR3 DNA reads TGTGCCAGCAGCTTAGGGGCAGGGCTTGAGCAGTTCTTC. Amino acid sequence: CASSLGAGLEQFF.

The genes are TRBV4-3 and TRBJ2-7, with D possibly matching TRBD2 (5 bases). CDR1 and CDR2 from the germline V gene are LGHNA and YSLEER. The CDR3 is 17 residues long. The V end was cut by 1 base, the J end by 3 bases, with 19 bases between. The CDR3: CASSQVVSVSGLYEQYF. In DNA, the CDR3 is TGCGCCAGCAGCCAAGTGGTTTCTGTATCTGGACTCTACGAGCAGTACTTC.

The rearrangement uses TRBV29-1 and TRBJ1-1, with unresolved D. V gave up 4 bases and J gave up 4 bases, with 22 bases separating them. CDR1 and CDR2 from the germline V gene are SQVTM and ANQGSEA. The CDR3 is 16 residues long. The DNA of the CDR3 is TGCAGCGTTGTGAACCCCGTGGGCCGAAGGATCACTGAAGCTTTCTTT. This sequence encodes CSVVNPVGRRITEAFF.

V gene TRBV7-9 combines with J gene TRBJ1-2; the match to TRBD1 covers 7 bases. Germline-derived CDR1 and CDR2 are SEHNR and FQNEAQ (reference sequence). The V segment lost 3 bases and the J segment 3 bases; nucleotides outside the gene matches: 10. The length of the CDR3 is 16 residues. In nucleotides, the CDR3 is TGTGCCAGCAGCTTCTCCTCAGGGGGGTTCGACTATGGCTACACCTTC. Amino acids: CASSFSSGGFDYGYTF. Complete variable domain (other parts from reference TRBV7-9 and TRBJ1-2): DTGVSQNPRHKITKRGQNVTFRCDPISEHNRLYWYRQTLGQGPEFLTYFQNEAQLEKSRLLSDRFSAERPKGSFSTLEIQRTEQGDSAMYLCASSFSSGGFDYGYTFGSGTRLTVV.

Only one count was recorded for this clone. The CDR3 DNA reads as TGTGCCACCAGCGGTCCGGCGGGAGGGCCTGTATTCTCCTACAATGAGCAGTTCTTC. Translated, it gives CATSGPAGGPVFSYNEQFF. The chain has TRBV15 and TRBJ2-1, with 9 bases lining up with TRBD2. V shed 5 bases, J shed 0 bases, and the junction held 14 bases outside the gene matches. Germline CDR1 reads LNHNV; CDR2 reads YYDKDF (reference sequence). The CDR3 has 19 amino acids.

This sequence joins TRBV10-3 and TRBJ2-1, with D maybe TRBD2 (5 bases). V was shortened by 6 bases and J by 10 bases, with 16 bases between the two germline ends. This CDR3 spans 13 amino acids. Germline CDR1 and CDR2: ENHRY and SYGVKD. The CDR3 DNA sequence: TGTGCCATCAGGGCGGACCCACTAGGAGAGCAGTTCTTC. This encodes CAIRADPLGEQFF.

This clone was recorded once. V usage is TRBV5-4 and J usage is TRBJ1-1; D gene unclear. The CDR3 has 14 residues. V lost 0 bases, J lost 6 bases, and 12 bases lay in between. Germline values: CDR1 SGHNT, CDR2 YYREEE (reference sequence). Written as DNA, the CDR3 is TGTGCCAGCAGCTTGGGGGGAGGGAGGTCTGAAGCTTTCTTT. This gives the protein CASSLGGGRSEAFF. Combining the CDR3 with reference TRBV5-4 and TRBJ1-1 gives the whole variable domain ETGVTQSPTHLIKTRGQQVTLRCSSQSGHNTVSWYQQALGQGPQFIFQYYREEENGRGNFPPRFSGLQFPNYSSELNVNALELDDSALYLCASSLGGGRSEAFFGQGTRLTVV.

The chain is built from TRBV29-1 and TRBJ1-1, with 9 bases aligning to TRBD1. The CDR3 spans 13 residues. The trim removed 7 bases at V and 6 bases at J, leaving 9 bases unmatched. CDR1 is SQVTM and CDR2 is ANQGSEA in the germline V gene. As DNA, the CDR3 is TGCAGCGCTTACGGGACAGGGATCTCTGAAGCTTTCTTT. As protein: CSAYGTGISEAFF.

The gene calls are TRBV12-5 and TRBJ1-2; no definite D call. Germline assignment: CDR1 LGHNT and CDR2 FRNRAP. V dropped 1 base and J dropped 4 bases, with 7 bases sitting between them. There are 13 residues in the CDR3. The CDR3 here is CASGLGASYGYTF. CDR3 sequence (DNA): TGTGCTAGTGGTTTGGGGGCTTCCTATGGCTACACCTTC.

DNA of the CDR3: TGTGCCAGCAGCGTAGGGTTATTAGGGGGCGCCATCTACGAGCAGTACTTC. Residues: CASSVGLLGGAIYEQYF. The chain links TRBV9 to TRBJ2-7; TRBD1 matches at 7 bases. V lost 0 bases, J lost 3 bases, and 12 bases stayed unmatched. Germline V gene sequence: CDR1 SGDLS, CDR2 YYNGEE. CDR3 length: 17 amino acids. The variable domain in full, with the rest retrieved from reference TRBV9 and TRBJ2-7, is DSGVTQTPKHLITATGQRVTLRCSPRSGDLSVYWYQQSLDQGLQFLIQYYNGEERAKGNILERFSAQQFPDLHSELNLSSLELGDSALYFCASSVGLLGGAIYEQYFGPGTRLTVT.

V is TRBV7-8 and J is TRBJ1-2, with unresolved D. Per the germline V gene, CDR1 is SGHVS and CDR2 is FQNEAQ. CDR3 length: 16 residues. V gave up 5 bases and J gave up 3 bases, with 19 bases separating them. CDR3 nucleotide sequence: TGTGCCAGCAGCCGAGACGCTCGTCCTGGAGACTATGGCTACACCTTC. It codes for CASSRDARPGDYGYTF.

The chain uses TRBV6-5 and TRBJ1-2; D gene unclear. The germline CDR1 and CDR2 sequences are MNHEY and SVGAGI. Trimming stripped 9 bases from V and 5 bases from J, with 16 bases between. The CDR3 runs 13 residues. CDR3 residues: CASQLAVDYGYTF. CDR3 nucleotide sequence: TGTGCCAGTCAGTTAGCAGTGGATTATGGCTACACCTTC.

CDR3 DNA: TGTGCCAGTACCACCGAAGGGGGATCTCAGCCCCAGCATTTT. Its protein is CASTTEGGSQPQHF. This chain joins TRBV19 and TRBJ1-5; perhaps TRBD1 as D (6 bases). The V gene's germline CDR1 is LNHDA and CDR2 SQIVND (reference sequence). V was clipped by 7 bases and J by 6 bases, with 16 bases between them. This CDR3 region has 14 residues.

The chain combines TRBV29-1 with TRBJ2-7, with TRBD1 matching 9 bases. The length of the CDR3 is 15 residues. Germline V gene sequence: CDR1 SQVTM, CDR2 ANQGSEA. J lost 4 bases, V lost 3 bases, and 10 bases had no gene match. CDR3 in DNA: TGCAGCGTTGAGGTGGACAGGGGCCCCTCTTACGAGCAGTACTTC. It translates to CSVEVDRGPSYEQYF.

The gene calls are TRBV9 and TRBJ1-5, with 8 bases aligning to TRBD1. The germline V gene has CDR1 SGDLS and CDR2 YYNGEE. J was trimmed by 3 bases and V by 5 bases; bases with no gene match: 4. The CDR3 covers 14 residues. The CDR3 region has the DNA TGTGCCAGCAGTAGGGACAGGCACAATCAGCCCCAGCATTTT. Translation gives CASSRDRHNQPQHF.

The chain has TRBV19 and TRBJ2-2, with TRBD1 matching 9 bases. The CDR3 runs 14 residues. Germline V gene data show CDR1 as LNHDA and CDR2 as SQIVND (reference sequence). With V trimmed by 11 bases and J by 7 bases, 11 bases remained unmatched. The CDR3 sequence is CACGVQGADGELFF. CDR3 DNA: TGTGCCTGTGGAGTACAGGGGGCCGACGGGGAGCTGTTTTTT.

The chain recombines TRBV18 with TRBJ2-7; D may be TRBD1 (6 bases). The CDR3 length is 17 residues. CDR1 is KGHSH and CDR2 is LQKENI in the germline V gene. V was clipped by 3 bases and J by 4 bases, with 22 bases between them. CDR3 sequence reads: CASSPPRGSGPSYEQYF. The CDR3, as DNA: TGTGCCAGCTCACCCCCTAGGGGGTCGGGACCGTCATACGAGCAGTACTTC.

The chain uses TRBV18 and TRBJ1-1, with D uncertain. Trimming left V 0 bases short and J 0 bases short, with 8 bases between. The CDR3 has 15 amino acids. The V gene's germline CDR1 is KGHSH and CDR2 LQKENI. This CDR3 reads CASSPPAQMNTEAFF. The CDR3 nucleotides are TGTGCCAGCTCACCACCGGCACAAATGAACACTGAAGCTTTCTTT.

The chain joins TRBV19 to TRBJ2-1; 7 bases agree with TRBD2. Trimming took 5 bases from V and 5 from J; bases not matched to a gene: 6. The CDR3 sequence is 14 residues long. Per the germline V gene, CDR1 is LNHDA and CDR2 is SQIVND (reference sequence). The CDR3 sequence: CASSHGGGDNEQFF. The CDR3 coding sequence is TGTGCCAGTAGTCATGGGGGGGGAGACAATGAGCAGTTCTTC.

The V and J genes are TRBV6-1 and TRBJ1-6; D not certain. Trimming took off 7 bases at V and 3 bases at J, with 10 bases between the two ends. The CDR3 length is 14 residues. Germline assignment: CDR1 MNHNS and CDR2 SASEGT. The CDR3 bases are TGTGCCAGCATCACAGAGAGCTATAATTCACCCCTCCACTTT. This sequence encodes CASITESYNSPLHF.

The chain couples TRBV2 to TRBJ1-1; D unclear. V was trimmed by 0 bases and J by 6 bases, leaving 14 bases between them. CDR3 length: 15 residues. The germline gives CDR1 SNHLY, CDR2 FYNNEI. The CDR3 reads CASSEALRLLPEAFF. The CDR3 DNA is TGTGCCAGCAGTGAAGCGCTAAGACTCCTGCCTGAAGCTTTCTTT.

This chain connects TRBV2 to TRBJ1-1; 8 bases agree with TRBD1. After removal of 4 bases from V and 5 bases from J, the junction contained 3 bases not matched to a gene. The germline gives CDR1 SNHLY, CDR2 FYNNEI. This CDR3 contains 13 residues. CDR3 bases: TGTGCCAGCAGTGGGACAGGGAGAACTGAAGCTTTCTTT. Its protein is CASSGTGRTEAFF. Drawing the rest from reference TRBV2 and TRBJ1-1, the complete variable domain is EPEVTQTPSHQVTQMGQEVILRCVPISNHLYFYWYRQILGQKVEFLVSFYNNEISEKSEIFDDQFSVERPDGSNFTLKIRSTKLEDSAMYFCASSGTGRTEAFFGQGTRLTVV.

This clone was seen just once. The chain uses TRBV7-2 and TRBJ2-1; D is unclear. CDR1 SGHTA and CDR2 FQGNSA come from the germline V gene. CDR3 length equals 12 residues. V was cut by 1 base and J by 10 bases, with 8 bases left in between. The CDR3 DNA reads as TGTGCCAGCAGCTTAGATTTGAGGGAGCAGTTCTTC. Protein product: CASSLDLREQFF.

The rearrangement joins TRBV14 to TRBJ1-2; D call uncertain. Germline loops: CDR1 SGHDN, CDR2 FVKESK. There are 13 residues in the CDR3. The V and J ends lost 1 base and 8 bases respectively, with 11 bases between them. The CDR3, as DNA: TGTGCCAGCAGCCAAGTCGGTGGAGACGGCTACACCTTC. Translation gives CASSQVGGDGYTF. Together with reference TRBV14 and TRBJ1-2, the CDR3 gives the full variable domain: EAGVTQFPSHSVIEKGQTVTLRCDPISGHDNLYWYRRVMGKEIKFLLHFVKESKQDESGMPNNRFLAERTGGTYSTLKVQPAELEDSGVYFCASSQVGGDGYTFGSGTRLTVV.